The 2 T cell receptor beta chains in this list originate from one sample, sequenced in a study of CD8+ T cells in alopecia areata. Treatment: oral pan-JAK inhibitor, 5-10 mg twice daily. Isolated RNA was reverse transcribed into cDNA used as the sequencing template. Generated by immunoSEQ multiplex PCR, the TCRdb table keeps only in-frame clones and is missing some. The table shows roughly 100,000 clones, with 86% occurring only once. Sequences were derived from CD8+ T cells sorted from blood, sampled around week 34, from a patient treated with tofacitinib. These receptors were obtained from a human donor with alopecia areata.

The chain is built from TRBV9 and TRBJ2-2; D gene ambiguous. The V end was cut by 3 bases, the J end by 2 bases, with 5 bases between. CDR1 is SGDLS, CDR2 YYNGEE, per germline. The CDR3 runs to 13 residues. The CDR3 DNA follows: TGTGCCAGCAGCGCCGTCAACACCGGGGAGCTGTTTTTT. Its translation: CASSAVNTGELFF.

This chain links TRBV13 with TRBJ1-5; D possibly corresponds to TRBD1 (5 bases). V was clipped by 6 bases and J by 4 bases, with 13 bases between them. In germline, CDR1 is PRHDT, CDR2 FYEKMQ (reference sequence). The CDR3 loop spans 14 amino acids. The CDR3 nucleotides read TGTGCCAGCAGTTTCTGGGGGATGAATCAGCCCCAGCATTTT. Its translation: CASSFWGMNQPQHF.